Listed below are T cell receptor beta chains from one sample, sequenced in a study of shared clonotypes between healthy human individuals. Using immunoSEQ multiplex PCR, the repertoire was profiled, and TCRdb retains in-frame clones only, with some absent. The sample gives under 600,000 clones, nearly 98% of which show up once; roughly 0.29% is in the top ten. Material for sequencing was naive CD8+ T cells sorted from blood. These receptors came from a man under 40 in good health. CDR3s include the opening cysteine and the closing phenylalanine or tryptophan. The D gene is left open where the match is weak. Not all rows give a size; the values are once, few, many and, for expanded clones, a class.

J	size	D	V	CDR3	DNA
TRBJ2-7	-	TRBD1	TRBV5-6	CASSFWTGYEQYF	TGTGCCAGCAGCTTCTGGACAGGGTACGAGCAGTACTTC
TRBJ1-3	few	-	TRBV25-1	CASSDYGAGNTIYF	TGTGCCAGCAGTGATTATGGGGCTGGAAACACCATATATTTT
TRBJ2-5	-	-	TRBV7-9	CASSLATGKTQYF	TGTGCCAGCAGCTTAGCGACAGGCAAGACCCAGTACTTC
TRBJ2-1	-	TRBD2	TRBV6-1	CASSELLAEPYNEQFF	TGTGCCAGCAGTGAACTTCTAGCGGAACCCTACAATGAGCAGTTCTTC
TRBJ2-1	-	-	TRBV7-3	CASSAAFDNEQFF	TGTGCCAGCTCCGCAGCGTTTGACAATGAGCAGTTCTTC
TRBJ2-3	-	TRBD1	TRBV27	CASSWGQGRTDTQYF	TGTGCCAGCAGTTGGGGACAGGGGAGGACAGATACGCAGTATTTT
TRBJ2-7	-	-	TRBV27	CASSPLRSGGPYEQYF	TGTGCCAGCAGTCCCTTGCGCTCGGGTGGGCCTTACGAGCAGTACTTC
TRBJ2-1	-	TRBD2	TRBV27	CASSPGLAGGSSSYNEQFF	TGTGCCAGCAGTCCGGGACTAGCGGGGGGCTCGAGCTCCTACAATGAGCAGTTCTTC
TRBJ2-7	-	-	TRBV5-5	CASSLLQGGHEQYF	TGTGCCAGCAGCTTATTACAGGGAGGCCACGAGCAGTACTTC
TRBJ2-1	few	-	TRBV27	CASSIQTVGHEQFF	TGTGCCAGCAGTATCCAAACTGTAGGTCATGAGCAGTTCTTC
TRBJ2-3	-	-	TRBV10-3	CAAANAHTDTQYF	TGTGCCGCCGCTAATGCCCACACAGATACGCAGTATTTT
TRBJ2-2	-	-	TRBV6-5	CASSYGLNTGELFF	TGTGCCAGCAGTTACGGACTGAACACCGGGGAGCTGTTTTTT
TRBJ2-1	-	TRBD2	TRBV6-5	CASVRSGARQIEQFF	TGTGCCAGCGTAAGAAGCGGGGCCAGGCAAATTGAGCAGTTCTTC
TRBJ2-1	-	-	TRBV7-9	CASSFFRESLFF	TGTGCCAGCAGCTTCTTTCGGGAGTCCCTGTTCTTC
TRBJ1-2	-	-	TRBV7-2	CASSPATSGYGYTF	TGTGCCAGCAGCCCCGCTACATCAGGCTATGGCTACACCTTC
TRBJ1-2	-	-	TRBV11-3	CASSSPNREGYTF	TGTGCCAGCAGCTCGCCAAACAGGGAAGGCTACACCTTC
TRBJ2-7	-	TRBD1	TRBV7-6	CASSLSTGQAGYEQYF	TGTGCCAGCAGCTTATCGACGGGACAGGCTGGTTACGAGCAGTACTTC
TRBJ2-7	-	TRBD2	TRBV5-1	CASSLTSGLNYEQYF	TGCGCCAGCAGCCTGACTAGCGGGTTAAACTACGAGCAGTACTTC
TRBJ2-3	-	-	TRBV7-8	CASSLVRAWGTDTQYF	TGTGCCAGCAGCTTAGTCCGCGCTTGGGGCACAGATACGCAGTATTTT
TRBJ2-7	-	-	TRBV4-1	CASSQEGTESSYEQYF	TGCGCCAGCAGCCAAGAGGGGACCGAGAGCTCCTACGAGCAGTACTTC
TRBJ1-1	-	-	TRBV4-1	CASSQGEGFDTEAFF	TGCGCCAGCAGCCAAGGGGAGGGTTTCGACACTGAAGCTTTCTTT
TRBJ2-7	-	-	TRBV7-9	CASVFGSSYEQYF	TGTGCCAGCGTGTTCGGCAGCTCCTACGAGCAGTACTTC
TRBJ1-5	once	TRBD1	TRBV29-1	CSVVEGQGHQPQHF	TGCAGCGTCGTTGAAGGACAGGGCCATCAGCCCCAGCATTTT
TRBJ2-5	-	-	TRBV29-1	CSEPEETQYF	TGCAGCGAACCAGAAGAGACCCAGTACTTC
TRBJ2-7	-	TRBD2	TRBV29-1	CSVLAGESYEQYF	TGCAGCGTTCTAGCGGGAGAGAGCTACGAGCAGTACTTC
TRBJ2-4	-	TRBD1	TRBV5-1	CASSYQGAEGWSAKNIQYF	TGCGCCAGCAGCTACCAGGGGGCGGAGGGATGGTCAGCCAAAAACATTCAGTACTTC
TRBJ2-3	-	TRBD1	TRBV28	CASSLYDRVRDTQYF	TGTGCCAGCAGTTTATATGACAGGGTGAGAGATACGCAGTATTTT
TRBJ2-2	-	TRBD2	TRBV7-9	CASSRGGLDGELFF	TGTGCCAGCAGCCGCGGGGGTTTGGACGGGGAGCTGTTTTTT
TRBJ2-7	-	-	TRBV13	CASSLMNRLYEQYF	TGTGCCAGCAGCTTAATGAACAGGCTCTACGAGCAGTACTTC
TRBJ2-1	-	-	TRBV27	CASSFSSYNEQFF	TGTGCCAGCAGTTTTAGCTCCTACAATGAGCAGTTCTTC
TRBJ2-7	-	TRBD1	TRBV11-2	CASSLRKGAPYEQYF	TGTGCCAGCAGCTTAAGAAAGGGGGCACCATACGAGCAGTACTTC
TRBJ2-1	-	TRBD2	TRBV15	CATSSLAGGRNEQFF	TGTGCCACCAGCAGCCTAGCGGGAGGGAGGAATGAGCAGTTCTTC
TRBJ2-1	-	-	TRBV10-3	CASSASSYNEQFF	TGTGCCTCTAGCGCAAGCTCCTACAATGAGCAGTTCTTC
TRBJ2-3	-	TRBD1	TRBV7-6	CASSSIQGAGDTQYF	TGTGCCAGCAGCTCTATCCAGGGGGCAGGAGATACGCAGTATTTT
TRBJ2-7	-	-	TRBV7-2	CASSSFDSSYEQYF	TGTGCCAGCAGCTCTTTCGATAGCTCCTACGAGCAGTACTTC
TRBJ2-7	-	-	TRBV27	CASSLRRTYEQYF	TGTGCCAGCAGTCTAAGGCGGACCTACGAGCAGTACTTC
TRBJ1-5	-	-	TRBV9	CASSPQDSYNQPQHF	TGTGCCAGCAGCCCCCAAGACAGCTACAATCAGCCCCAGCATTTT
TRBJ2-1	-	-	TRBV7-9	CASSLSGEQFF	TGTGCCAGCAGCCTCAGCGGGGAGCAGTTCTTC
TRBJ2-7	-	TRBD2	TRBV27	CASSSSYQPPAPGGGKAPYEQYF	TGTGCCAGCAGTTCCTCGTACCAGCCGCCCGCTCCGGGGGGGGGCAAAGCTCCCTACGAGCAGTACTTC
TRBJ2-1	-	TRBD2	TRBV5-6	CASTSGLAGGEVIDEQFF	TGTGCCAGCACCTCCGGACTAGCGGGAGGGGAAGTAATCGATGAGCAGTTCTTC
TRBJ2-7	-	TRBD2	TRBV11-3	CASSLDPGRSRSYEQYF	TGTGCCAGCAGCTTAGATCCCGGGAGGTCCCGCTCCTACGAGCAGTACTTC
TRBJ2-4	-	TRBD1	TRBV6-6	CASRTRGDRGFDIQYF	TGTGCCAGCAGAACCCGAGGGGACAGGGGATTTGACATTCAGTACTTC
TRBJ2-7	-	TRBD2	TRBV4-1	CASSQDRLAGGLPYEQYF	TGCGCCAGCAGCCAAGATCGACTAGCGGGAGGACTCCCCTACGAGCAGTACTTC
TRBJ2-7	-	-	TRBV13	CASSLDRQGYEQYF	TGTGCCAGCAGCTTAGATCGCCAGGGCTACGAGCAGTACTTC
TRBJ2-7	-	-	TRBV4-1	CASSSLTYEQYF	TGCGCCTCCAGTTCTTTGACCTACGAGCAGTACTTC
TRBJ2-5	-	-	TRBV6-6	CASSYGRRETQYF	TGTGCCAGCAGTTACGGGCGTCGAGAGACCCAGTACTTC
TRBJ2-5	-	TRBD2	TRBV27	CASSLGLAGGPRTQYF	TGTGCCAGCAGTTTAGGGTTAGCGGGAGGGCCACGGACCCAGTACTTC
TRBJ1-1	-	TRBD1	TRBV11-2	CASSQPPDRVNTEAFF	TGTGCCAGCAGCCAACCCCCGGACAGGGTGAACACTGAAGCTTTCTTT
TRBJ2-5	-	-	TRBV11-1	CASSSMGPQETQYF	TGTGCCAGCAGCTCCATGGGGCCCCAAGAGACCCAGTACTTC
TRBJ1-1	-	-	TRBV14	CASSIGGWTEAFF	TGTGCCAGCAGCATCGGGGGGTGGACTGAAGCTTTCTTT
TRBJ1-5	-	TRBD1	TRBV27	CASSRQGSGQPQHF	TGTGCCAGCAGTCGACAGGGGAGCGGTCAGCCCCAGCATTTT
TRBJ2-7	-	-	TRBV11-2	CASSPIRIDYEQYF	TGTGCCAGCAGCCCAATCAGGATAGACTACGAGCAGTACTTC
TRBJ2-3	-	TRBD1	TRBV28	CASTRDRGPDTQYF	TGTGCCAGCACGAGGGACAGGGGACCTGATACGCAGTATTTT